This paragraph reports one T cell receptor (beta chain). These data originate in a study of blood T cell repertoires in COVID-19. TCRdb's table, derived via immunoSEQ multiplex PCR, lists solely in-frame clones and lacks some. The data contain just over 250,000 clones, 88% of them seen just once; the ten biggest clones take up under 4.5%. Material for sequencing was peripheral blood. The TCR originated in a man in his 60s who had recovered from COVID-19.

CDR3 in DNA: TGTGCCAGTAGTAATGAACTGCCCGGGGAATTTACCGGGGAGCTGTTTTTT. Translated, it gives CASSNELPGEFTGELFF. The V and J genes are TRBV19 and TRBJ2-2; D is perhaps TRBD2 (5 bases). This CDR3 contains 17 residues. CDR1 is LNHDA, CDR2 SQIVND, per germline (reference sequence). Trimming pared 4 bases from V and 5 bases from J, leaving 20 bases between.